This T cell receptor beta chain was identified during a study of blood T cell repertoires in COVID-19 (dated by TCRdb to the early 2020s). Regarding the complete study: Samples covering the acute and convalescent phases of COVID-19 were provided by collaborators in the United States, Italy and Spain. The dataset comprised deeply sampled blood TCRbeta repertoires from subjects exposed to, actively infected with, or recovered from COVID-19. Samples came from the ongoing ImmuneRACE study (first 160 participants) plus 1,254 subjects from 6 global collaborators. The repertoires were released in a freely available public database meant as a resource for research on the immune response to SARS-CoV-2. A de-identified subject ID, COVID-19 status, age in years and sex were almost always included in the sample metadata. The material from the prospective study consisted of cDNA or gDNA derived from T cells, B-cell-depleted T cells, or PBMCs. Where available, HLA class I and class II types were obtained from metadata supplied by the sample provider rather than from assay-based typing. Beyond this particular receptor, the publication reports: The amount of clinical and demographic metadata varied by source and participant and was provided uncurated.

As to this clone: Its antigen specificity is not known. No base-level quality is on record; no much larger clone is a single base apart.

Each collaborating institution followed its own protocols to collect whole blood in K2EDTA tubes. For TCRbeta analysis, collaborators shipped samples in one of three forms: frozen whole blood, isolated PBMCs, or DNA extracted from either of those sample types. CDR1 and CDR2 are drawn from the germline V gene (reference sequence): LGHDT, YNNKEL. Taken from cysteine to phenylalanine, the CDR3 has 18 residues. Only the CDR3 region is kept as DNA, spanning 54 bases read in frame from base 1. V ends up 3 bases short and J 4 bases short, with an unmatched junction base count of 16. The immunoSEQ Assay, a bias-controlled multiplex PCR, was used to amplify TCRbeta CDR3 regions from genomic DNA. Processing in the source paper ran as follows. Within the assay, amplification of reference gene primers was used to estimate how many nucleated cells each sample contained. To quantify the absolute abundance of each unique TCRbeta CDR3 rearrangement, sequence reads were collapsed and filtered. For each sample, productive Simpson clonality was calculated by taking the square root of Simpson's diversity index across productive rearrangements. Not all clones reach the TCRdb copy of this immuneACCESS table, which keeps in-frame sequences only. Checked studies attribute under half of the gap to unresolved V genes and leave the rest unexplained. D and trimming come from the DNA, and the V and J calls and clone size come from that table. This sample has about 89,000 clones in its table, and 80% of those were observed once. Clones ranked in the top ten supply about 19% of the sample.

Here the chain combines TRBV3-1 (or the pseudogene TRBV3-2) and TRBJ2-7; TRBD2 fits 9 bases in the junction. The TCR sequence derives from a woman of 80 years or more with acute or convalescent COVID-19. The sequenced material came from peripheral blood. The DNA sequence follows: TGTGCCAGCAGCCAGAGCCGGTTTGGGCGGGAGGGGGCGTACGAGCAGTACTTC. It encodes CASSQSRFGREGAYEQYF.